Only a few counts were recorded for the clone carrying this T cell receptor beta chain. TCRdb recomputed calls from the 5' RACE reads with MiXCR, one row per CDR3 protein. Of 350,000 or so distinct CDR3 sequences detected, 10% to 15% appear once; the ten largest clones hold 7.2%. The source of the sample is a study of identical twins. All donors were healthy Caucasians. J lost 3 bases, V lost 4 bases, and 6 bases had no gene match. The CDR3 runs 15 residues. CDR1 is MNHNS and CDR2 is SASEGT in the germline V gene. This sample also belongs to another study, concerning yellow fever vaccine responses in identical twins. That work adds: Each twin's T cell response to the vaccine was reported to look partly convergent and partly personalized.

The source material was CD8+ T cells sorted from blood. This chain links TRBV6-1 with TRBJ2-3; TRBD2 agrees at 8 bases. This sequence originates from a young woman in good health. Here the CDR3 DNA reads TGTGCCAGCAGTGGAGATAGCGGGGTTACAGATACGCAGTATTTT. Translation: CASSGDSGVTDTQYF.